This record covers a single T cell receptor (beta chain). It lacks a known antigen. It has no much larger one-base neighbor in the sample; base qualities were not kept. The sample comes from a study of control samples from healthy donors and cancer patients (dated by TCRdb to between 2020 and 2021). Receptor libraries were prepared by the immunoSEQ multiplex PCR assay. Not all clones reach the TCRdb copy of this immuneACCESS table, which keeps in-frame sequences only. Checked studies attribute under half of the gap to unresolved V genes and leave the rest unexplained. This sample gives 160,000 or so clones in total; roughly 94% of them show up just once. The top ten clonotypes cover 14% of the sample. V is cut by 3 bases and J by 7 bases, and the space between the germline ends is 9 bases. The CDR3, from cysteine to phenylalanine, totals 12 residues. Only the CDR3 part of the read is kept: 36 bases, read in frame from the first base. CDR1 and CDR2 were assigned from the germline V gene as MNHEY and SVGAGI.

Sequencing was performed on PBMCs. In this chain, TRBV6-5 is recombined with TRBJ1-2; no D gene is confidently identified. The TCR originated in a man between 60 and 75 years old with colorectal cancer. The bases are TGTGCCAGCAGTTATGGAGAGGGTGGCTACACCTTC. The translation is CASSYGEGGYTF.